This TCR beta chain was identified during a study of tissue T cells after allogeneic stem cell transplantation. Study-level findings and limits: Few T cell clones were shared across patients, but motif clusters showed tissue-specific shared signatures. Anatomically similar tissues had similar TCR repertoires within each patient. Which tissue TCRs were alloreactive or antigen-specific was not determined. Some clones might be persisting host cells.

The CDR3 is made up of 15 amino acids. CDR1 is KGHPV, CDR2 FQNQEV, per germline (reference sequence). Trimming left V 6 bases short and J 0 bases short, with 12 bases between. A note on this clone: Antigen specificity is unknown. Germline and genes here are mouse. The read comes to an end 1 residue before the CDR3 does, leaving the germline J gene to fill in the end.

Survey-depth TCRbeta CDR3 sequencing reported V/J genes and productive frequencies. Repertoires were generated with immunoSEQ multiplex PCR, while TCRdb's copy carries only in-frame clones and drops some. The top ten hold 25% to 30% of the sample, which has under 3,000 clones, 52% seen once. Stated time point: mouse harvest day 7 after allogeneic transplant. Each mouse received 10^7 T-cell-depleted marrow cells plus 10^6 splenic CD5+ T cells by tail vein. This TCR was sampled from a female BALB/c mouse given C57BL/6 T cells with graft-versus-host disease after an allogeneic hematopoietic cell transplant. The V gene is TRBV26, the J gene TRBJ1-3, with D tentatively TRBD1 (6 bases). The sample was spleen. The CDR3 sequence is CASSPTGISGNTLYF. The sequenced CDR3 bases are TGTGCCAGCAGCCCGACAGGAATTTCTGGAAATACGCTCTAT.